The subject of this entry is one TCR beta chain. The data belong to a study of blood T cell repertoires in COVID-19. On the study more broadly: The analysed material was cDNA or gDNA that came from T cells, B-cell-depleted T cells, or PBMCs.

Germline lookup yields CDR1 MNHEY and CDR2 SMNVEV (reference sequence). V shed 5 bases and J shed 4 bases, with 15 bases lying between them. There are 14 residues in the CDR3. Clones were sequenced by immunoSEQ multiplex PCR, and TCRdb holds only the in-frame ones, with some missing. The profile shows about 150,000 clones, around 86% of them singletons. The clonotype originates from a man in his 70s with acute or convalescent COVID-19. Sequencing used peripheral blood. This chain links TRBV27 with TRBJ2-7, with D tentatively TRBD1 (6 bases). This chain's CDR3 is CASSPLTGKYEQYF. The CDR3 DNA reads TGTGCCAGCAGTCCACTCACAGGGAAGTACGAGCAGTACTTC.